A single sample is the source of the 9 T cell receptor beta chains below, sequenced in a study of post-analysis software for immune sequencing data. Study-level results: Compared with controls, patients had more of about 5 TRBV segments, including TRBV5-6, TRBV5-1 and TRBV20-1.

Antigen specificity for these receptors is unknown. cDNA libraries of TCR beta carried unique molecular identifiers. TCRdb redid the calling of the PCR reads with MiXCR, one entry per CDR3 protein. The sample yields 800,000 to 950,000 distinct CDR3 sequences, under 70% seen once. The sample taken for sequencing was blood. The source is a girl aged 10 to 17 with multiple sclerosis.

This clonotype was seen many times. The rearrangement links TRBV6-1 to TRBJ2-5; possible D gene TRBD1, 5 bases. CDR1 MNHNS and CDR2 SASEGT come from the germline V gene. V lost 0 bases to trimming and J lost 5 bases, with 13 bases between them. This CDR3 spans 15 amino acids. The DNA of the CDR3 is TGTGCCAGCAGTGAAGCAAGGGGAACGGCGGAGACCCAGTACTTC. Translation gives CASSEARGTAETQYF.

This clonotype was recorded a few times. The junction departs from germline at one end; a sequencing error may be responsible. CDR3 protein: CANSVNRGQGTQYF. CDR3 in DNA: TGTGCCAACAGCGTTAACAGGGGGCAGGGGACCCAGTACTTC. The J gene is TRBJ2-5, the V gene TRBV7-9; 9 bases map to TRBD1. Per the germline V gene, CDR1 is SEHNR and CDR2 is FQNEAQ (reference sequence). The CDR3 runs 14 residues.

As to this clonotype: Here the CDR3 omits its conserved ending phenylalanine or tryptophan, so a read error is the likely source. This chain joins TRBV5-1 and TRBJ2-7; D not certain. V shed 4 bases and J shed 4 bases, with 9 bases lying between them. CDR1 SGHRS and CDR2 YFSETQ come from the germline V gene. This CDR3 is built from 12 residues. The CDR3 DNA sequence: TGCGCCAGCAGCCCCGACGGGTACGAGCAGTACTGC. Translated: CASSPDGYEQYC.

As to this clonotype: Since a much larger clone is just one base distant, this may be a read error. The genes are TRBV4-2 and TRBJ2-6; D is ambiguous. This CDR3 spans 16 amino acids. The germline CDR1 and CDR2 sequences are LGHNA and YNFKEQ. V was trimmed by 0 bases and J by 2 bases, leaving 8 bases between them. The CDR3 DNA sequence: TGTGCCAGCAGCCAAGAGGAACCAGCTGGGGCCAACGTCCTGACTTTC. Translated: CASSQEEPAGANVLTF.

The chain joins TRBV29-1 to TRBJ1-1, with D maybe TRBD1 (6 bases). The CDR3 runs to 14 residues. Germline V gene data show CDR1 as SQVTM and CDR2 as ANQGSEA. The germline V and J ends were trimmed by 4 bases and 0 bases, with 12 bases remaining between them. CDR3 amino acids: CSVGGTGMNTEAFF. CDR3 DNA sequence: TGCAGCGTTGGGGGTACAGGGATGAACACTGAAGCTTTCTTT.

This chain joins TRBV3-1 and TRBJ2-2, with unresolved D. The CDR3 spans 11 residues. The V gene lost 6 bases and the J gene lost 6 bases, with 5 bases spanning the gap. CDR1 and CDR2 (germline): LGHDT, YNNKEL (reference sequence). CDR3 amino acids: CASRLAGELFF. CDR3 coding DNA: TGTGCCAGCAGGCTGGCCGGGGAGCTGTTTTTT.

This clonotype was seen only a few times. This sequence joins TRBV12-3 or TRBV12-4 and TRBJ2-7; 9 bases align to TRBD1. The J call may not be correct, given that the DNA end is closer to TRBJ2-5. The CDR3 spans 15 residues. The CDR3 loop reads CASTPGQGLQETQYF. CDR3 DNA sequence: TGTGCCAGCACTCCGGGACAGGGTCTCCAGGAGACCCAGTACTTC.

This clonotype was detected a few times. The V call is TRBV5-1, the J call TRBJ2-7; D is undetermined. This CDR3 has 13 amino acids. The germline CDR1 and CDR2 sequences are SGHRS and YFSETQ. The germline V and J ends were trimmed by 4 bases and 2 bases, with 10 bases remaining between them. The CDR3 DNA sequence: TGCGCCAGCAGCATAGGGCCCACCTACGAGCAGTACTTC. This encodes CASSIGPTYEQYF.

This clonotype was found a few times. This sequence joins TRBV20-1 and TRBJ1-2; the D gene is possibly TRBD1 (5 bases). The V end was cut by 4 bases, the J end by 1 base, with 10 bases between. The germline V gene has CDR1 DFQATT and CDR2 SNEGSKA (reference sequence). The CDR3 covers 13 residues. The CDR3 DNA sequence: TGCAGTGCTACAGGCGGGGGTAACTATGGCTACACCTTC. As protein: CSATGGGNYGYTF.